This is a list of T cell receptor beta chains from one sample in a study of beta chain features in type 1 diabetes. Using immunoSEQ multiplex PCR, the repertoire was profiled, and TCRdb retains in-frame clones only, with some absent. Here the sample spans around 350,000 clones, 10% to 15% being singletons. The material sequenced was naive CD4+ T cells from blood. These receptors were collected from a man aged 18 to 29 in good health. Both conserved end residues are part of each CDR3. Fields, in order: V gene, J gene, D gene, clone size, CDR3 protein, CDR3 DNA. D genes are given only for firm matches. Only part of the rows carry a size: once, few, many, or a class if the clone is expanded.

v_gene: TRBV7-9; j_gene: TRBJ1-4; d_gene: TRBD1; abundance: few; CDR3aa: CASSWQGANEKLFF; CDR3nt: TGTGCCAGCAGCTGGCAGGGGGCTAATGAAAAACTGTTTTTT
v_gene: TRBV19; j_gene: TRBJ2-1; d_gene: -; abundance: -; CDR3aa: CASTSTTLYNEQFF; CDR3nt: TGTGCCAGTACCTCGACAACCCTATACAATGAGCAGTTCTTC
v_gene: TRBV7-2; j_gene: TRBJ1-5; d_gene: -; abundance: -; CDR3aa: CASSARVTGQPQHF; CDR3nt: TGTGCCAGCAGCGCCAGGGTTACCGGACAGCCCCAGCATTTT
v_gene: TRBV11-2; j_gene: TRBJ2-7; d_gene: -; abundance: -; CDR3aa: CASSLVGSYEQYF; CDR3nt: TGTGCCAGCAGCTTAGTGGGCAGCTACGAGCAGTACTTC
v_gene: TRBV5-4; j_gene: TRBJ2-1; d_gene: -; abundance: -; CDR3aa: CASSLDPRAGNEQFF; CDR3nt: TGTGCCAGCAGCTTGGACCCGCGGGCCGGTAATGAGCAGTTCTTC
v_gene: TRBV28; j_gene: TRBJ2-5; d_gene: TRBD2; abundance: -; CDR3aa: CASSPLAGDQETQYF; CDR3nt: TGTGCCAGCAGTCCGCTAGCGGGGGACCAAGAGACCCAGTACTTC
v_gene: TRBV19; j_gene: TRBJ1-2; d_gene: -; abundance: few; CDR3aa: CASSYGQSYGYTF; CDR3nt: TGTGCCAGTAGCTACGGACAGTCCTATGGCTACACCTTC
v_gene: TRBV2; j_gene: TRBJ2-7; d_gene: TRBD1; abundance: -; CDR3aa: CASRQGQIYEQYF; CDR3nt: TGTGCCAGCAGGCAGGGACAGATCTACGAGCAGTACTTC
v_gene: TRBV14; j_gene: TRBJ2-7; d_gene: -; abundance: few; CDR3aa: CASSLQHNSYEQYF; CDR3nt: TGTGCCAGCAGCCTACAACATAATTCCTACGAGCAGTACTTC
v_gene: TRBV25-1; j_gene: TRBJ2-5; d_gene: -; abundance: many; CDR3aa: CASSPQTGSGETQYF; CDR3nt: TGTGCCAGCAGCCCTCAGACTGGGAGTGGTGAGACCCAGTACTTC
v_gene: TRBV9; j_gene: TRBJ1-1; d_gene: -; abundance: -; CDR3aa: CASSVVGRNTEAFF; CDR3nt: TGTGCCAGCAGCGTAGTGGGCCGAAACACTGAAGCTTTCTTT
v_gene: TRBV4-3; j_gene: TRBJ2-1; d_gene: TRBD2; abundance: few; CDR3aa: CASSQGGLGILEQFF; CDR3nt: TGCGCCAGCAGCCAAGGGGGACTAGGTATCCTTGAGCAGTTCTTC
v_gene: TRBV30; j_gene: TRBJ1-2; d_gene: TRBD1; abundance: few; CDR3aa: CASSDRGLCYTF; CDR3nt: TGTGCCTCCTCGGACAGGGGGCTTTGCTACACCTTC
v_gene: TRBV7-2; j_gene: TRBJ1-5; d_gene: -; abundance: few; CDR3aa: CASSAHRRREQPQHF; CDR3nt: TGTGCCAGCAGCGCCCACCGCCGCAGGGAACAGCCCCAGCATTTT
v_gene: TRBV19; j_gene: TRBJ2-1; d_gene: -; abundance: -; CDR3aa: CASSAQGAQFF; CDR3nt: TGTGCCAGTAGTGCCCAGGGCGCCCAATTCTTC
v_gene: TRBV7-9; j_gene: TRBJ2-2; d_gene: TRBD2; abundance: few; CDR3aa: CASSSQLAANTGELFF; CDR3nt: TGTGCCAGCAGCTCTCAGCTAGCGGCGAACACCGGGGAGCTGTTTTTT
v_gene: TRBV7-9; j_gene: TRBJ2-2; d_gene: -; abundance: few; CDR3aa: CASSLFEGLGLLNTGELFF; CDR3nt: TGTGCCAGCAGCTTATTTGAAGGTCTGGGACTTCTGAACACCGGGGAGCTGTTTTTT
v_gene: TRBV28; j_gene: TRBJ2-7; d_gene: -; abundance: few; CDR3aa: CASIGSGPSYEQYF; CDR3nt: TGTGCCAGCATTGGTAGCGGTCCCTCCTACGAGCAGTACTTC
v_gene: TRBV5-1; j_gene: TRBJ2-6; d_gene: TRBD2; abundance: -; CDR3aa: CASSSSGIMSGANVLTF; CDR3nt: TGCGCCAGCAGCTCGAGCGGGATAATGTCTGGGGCCAACGTCCTGACTTTC
v_gene: TRBV2; j_gene: TRBJ2-5; d_gene: TRBD2; abundance: few; CDR3aa: CASSTTLAGMKETQYF; CDR3nt: TGTGCCAGCAGTACAACACTAGCGGGGATGAAAGAGACCCAGTACTTC
v_gene: TRBV7-9; j_gene: TRBJ1-1; d_gene: -; abundance: few; CDR3aa: CASSSQGSGTEAFF; CDR3nt: TGTGCCAGCAGCTCGCAGGGTAGTGGGACTGAAGCTTTCTTT
v_gene: TRBV25-1; j_gene: TRBJ2-5; d_gene: -; abundance: few; CDR3aa: CASSERSWETQYF; CDR3nt: TGTGCCAGCAGTGAACGGAGTTGGGAGACCCAGTACTTC
v_gene: TRBV30; j_gene: TRBJ2-1; d_gene: TRBD2; abundance: few; CDR3aa: CAWSDAGLAGSYNEQFF; CDR3nt: TGTGCCTGGAGTGACGCGGGACTAGCGGGTTCCTACAATGAGCAGTTCTTC
v_gene: TRBV7-2; j_gene: TRBJ2-3; d_gene: -; abundance: few; CDR3aa: CASSLLRGASTDTQYF; CDR3nt: TGTGCCAGCAGCCTTCTCCGGGGGGCCAGCACAGATACGCAGTATTTT
v_gene: TRBV29-1; j_gene: TRBJ2-1; d_gene: TRBD1; abundance: few; CDR3aa: CSVEKTGGRSYNEQFF; CDR3nt: TGCAGCGTTGAGAAAACAGGGGGTCGGTCCTACAATGAGCAGTTCTTC
v_gene: TRBV5-1; j_gene: TRBJ1-2; d_gene: -; abundance: few; CDR3aa: CASSLAFGDRGYGYTF; CDR3nt: TGCGCCAGCAGCTTGGCTTTCGGAGATCGGGGCTATGGCTACACCTTC
v_gene: TRBV7-9; j_gene: TRBJ2-7; d_gene: TRBD1; abundance: -; CDR3aa: CASSLALAGGFDEQYF; CDR3nt: TGTGCCAGCAGCTTAGCGCTAGCAGGGGGATTTGACGAGCAGTACTTC
v_gene: TRBV27; j_gene: TRBJ1-5; d_gene: -; abundance: few; CDR3aa: CASSFRENQPQHF; CDR3nt: TGTGCCAGCAGTTTCCGGGAGAATCAGCCCCAGCATTTT
v_gene: TRBV6-5; j_gene: TRBJ1-5; d_gene: -; abundance: -; CDR3aa: CASRQGANQPQHF; CDR3nt: TGTGCCAGCAGACAGGGAGCAAATCAGCCCCAGCATTTT
v_gene: TRBV4-1; j_gene: TRBJ2-3; d_gene: TRBD2; abundance: -; CDR3aa: CASSSWTSGGPDTQYF; CDR3nt: TGCGCCAGCAGCTCTTGGACTAGCGGGGGGCCAGATACGCAGTATTTT
v_gene: TRBV30; j_gene: TRBJ2-7; d_gene: -; abundance: few; CDR3aa: CAWSVSGYEQYF; CDR3nt: TGTGCCTGGAGCGTTTCAGGCTACGAGCAGTACTTC
v_gene: TRBV6-1; j_gene: TRBJ2-1; d_gene: -; abundance: few; CDR3aa: CASSEGTANEQFF; CDR3nt: TGTGCCAGCAGTGAAGGGACAGCCAATGAGCAGTTCTTC
v_gene: TRBV4-2; j_gene: TRBJ2-4; d_gene: TRBD1; abundance: -; CDR3aa: CASRLQGTKNIQYF; CDR3nt: TGTGCCAGCAGACTACAGGGGACCAAAAACATTCAGTACTTC
v_gene: TRBV2; j_gene: TRBJ2-1; d_gene: TRBD2; abundance: few; CDR3aa: CASSGLADGSYNEQFF; CDR3nt: TGTGCCAGCAGTGGACTAGCGGATGGCTCCTACAATGAGCAGTTCTTC
v_gene: TRBV29-1; j_gene: TRBJ2-3; d_gene: -; abundance: -; CDR3aa: CSVVGGLTDTQYF; CDR3nt: TGCAGCGTGGTAGGCGGTCTAACAGATACGCAGTATTTT
v_gene: TRBV5-6; j_gene: TRBJ2-4; d_gene: TRBD2; abundance: few; CDR3aa: CASSSLSGGQVKNIQYF; CDR3nt: TGTGCCAGCAGCTCACTCTCGGGAGGTCAAGTCAAAAACATTCAGTACTTC
v_gene: TRBV7-9; j_gene: TRBJ2-5; d_gene: -; abundance: few; CDR3aa: CASSHIDREETQYF; CDR3nt: TGTGCCAGCAGCCACATCGACAGAGAAGAGACCCAGTACTTC
v_gene: TRBV30; j_gene: TRBJ2-3; d_gene: TRBD2; abundance: few; CDR3aa: CAWTTSASTDTQYF; CDR3nt: TGTGCCTGGACGACTAGCGCCAGCACAGATACGCAGTATTTT
v_gene: TRBV5-6; j_gene: TRBJ1-3; d_gene: -; abundance: -; CDR3aa: CASSVTVNSGNTIYF; CDR3nt: TGTGCCAGCAGCGTGACAGTTAACTCTGGAAACACCATATATTTT
v_gene: TRBV2; j_gene: TRBJ2-5; d_gene: -; abundance: once; CDR3aa: CASSEGKTGIPQETQYF; CDR3nt: TGTGCCAGCAGTGAAGGAAAAACGGGAATCCCCCAAGAGACCCAGTACTTC
v_gene: TRBV27; j_gene: TRBJ2-3; d_gene: -; abundance: few; CDR3aa: CASSNRRGADTQYF; CDR3nt: TGTGCCAGCAGCAACCGCAGGGGTGCAGATACGCAGTATTTT
v_gene: TRBV7-2; j_gene: TRBJ2-7; d_gene: TRBD2; abundance: few; CDR3aa: CASSPQRGPIYEQYF; CDR3nt: TGTGCCAGCAGCCCTCAGCGGGGGCCGATCTACGAGCAGTACTTC
v_gene: TRBV11-2; j_gene: TRBJ2-1; d_gene: -; abundance: few; CDR3aa: CASKLGGGYNEQFF; CDR3nt: TGTGCCAGCAAGCTGGGAGGGGGCTACAATGAGCAGTTCTTC
v_gene: TRBV10-3; j_gene: TRBJ2-7; d_gene: -; abundance: -; CDR3aa: CAISADATGYEQYF; CDR3nt: TGTGCCATCAGTGCCGACGCGACTGGCTACGAGCAGTACTTC
v_gene: TRBV7-2; j_gene: TRBJ2-3; d_gene: -; abundance: -; CDR3aa: CASSSYNADTQYF; CDR3nt: TGTGCCAGCAGCTCTTACAACGCAGATACGCAGTATTTT
v_gene: TRBV11-1; j_gene: TRBJ2-5; d_gene: -; abundance: few; CDR3aa: CASTKAAGVTQETQYF; CDR3nt: TGTGCCAGCACCAAAGCGGCAGGGGTCACCCAAGAGACCCAGTACTTC